This entry lists 23 T cell receptor beta chains sequenced from one sample in a study of PD-L1 blockade in urothelial cancer. Assay used: immunoSEQ multiplex PCR; TCRdb lists only in-frame clones, some missing. The sample lists just over 50,000 clones, approximately 86% occurring once. The specimen was PBMCs, collected around atezolizumab (anti-PD-L1) treatment. These receptors all come from a man aged 55-75 years with urothelial cancer.

This clone was detected once. CDR3 in amino acids: CASATGTGQYF. The CDR3, as DNA: TGTGCCAGTGCGACCGGGACAGGGCAGTATTTT. The rearrangement joins TRBV19 to TRBJ2-3; 8 nucleotides line up with TRBD1. J gave up 11 bases and V 8 bases, and 6 bases lay outside the gene matches. The CDR3 totals 11 residues. CDR1 is LNHDA and CDR2 is SQIVND in the germline V gene (reference sequence).

The chain employs TRBV7-8 and TRBJ1-1; tentatively, D is TRBD1 (5 bases). The V gene's germline CDR1 is SGHVS and CDR2 FQNEAQ. The CDR3 is 15 residues long. V was cut by 2 bases and J by 0 bases, with 10 bases left in between. Here the CDR3 reads CASSLKRQLNTEAFF. The CDR3 DNA sequence: TGTGCCAGCAGCTTAAAAAGACAGCTGAACACTGAAGCTTTCTTT.

This chain links TRBV27 with TRBJ1-1; 9 bases fit TRBD1. This CDR3 has 12 amino acids. Germline V gives CDR1 MNHEY, CDR2 SMNVEV (reference sequence). V shed 4 bases and J 8 bases; nucleotides not matched to a gene: 2. In DNA form, the CDR3 reads TGTGCCAGCAGTTCAGGACAGGGGGAAGCTTTCTTT. Encoded protein: CASSSGQGEAFF.

In this sample, this clone turned up once. This chain connects TRBV28 to TRBJ2-7, with 8 bases identical to TRBD1. Germline V CDR1 and CDR2: MDHEN, SYDVKM. Trimming removed 6 bases from V and 4 bases from J; junction bases left unmatched: 5. This CDR3 region has 13 residues. CDR3 nucleotides: TGTGCCAGCAGGGGACAGGATTTGTACGAGCAGTACTTC. Translation: CASRGQDLYEQYF.

The rearrangement uses TRBV28 and TRBJ2-7; 7 bases line up with TRBD2. This CDR3 is 16 amino acids long. CDR1 is MDHEN and CDR2 is SYDVKM in the germline V gene. After removal of 10 bases from V and 0 bases from J, the junction contained 15 bases not matched to a gene. The CDR3 spells CATQPGGLAASYEQYF. The CDR3 region has the DNA TGTGCCACACAACCCGGGGGGTTAGCGGCCTCCTACGAGCAGTACTTC.

This clone has only a few counts. CDR3 in amino acids: CASSQDKGGTGGQAFF. CDR3 DNA: TGCGCCAGCAGCCAAGATAAAGGTGGCACAGGCGGTCAAGCTTTCTTT. This chain joins TRBV4-3 and TRBJ1-1, with D maybe TRBD1 (5 bases). V was trimmed by 0 bases and J by 9 bases, leaving 20 bases between them. The V gene's germline CDR1 is LGHNA and CDR2 YSLEER. The CDR3 is 16 residues long.

The rearrangement links TRBV30 to TRBJ2-7, with 9 bases fitting TRBD2. The germline V gene encodes CDR1 GTSNPN and CDR2 SVGIG (reference sequence). Trimming cost V 1 base and J 2 bases; bases outside gene matches: 0. CDR3 size: 13 residues. CDR3 sequence: CAWSGTSAYEQYF. The CDR3 DNA is TGTGCCTGGAGTGGGACTAGCGCCTACGAGCAGTACTTC.

J is TRBJ2-7 and V is TRBV2, with 7 bases lining up with TRBD1. Looked up from germline, CDR1 is SNHLY and CDR2 is FYNNEI. There are 13 residues in the CDR3. V lost 3 bases and J lost 3; bases outside the gene matches: 2. The CDR3 DNA sequence: TGTGCCAGCAGTGATGACAGGGTCTACGAGCAGTACTTC. Translating gives CASSDDRVYEQYF.

J is TRBJ1-4 and V is TRBV28; 7 nucleotides line up with TRBD1. Trimming cost V 4 bases and J 8 bases; bases outside gene matches: 13. Per the germline V gene, CDR1 is MDHEN and CDR2 is SYDVKM. CDR3 length: 16 amino acids. Written as DNA, the CDR3 is TGTGCCAGCAGTTCCGCCTCAAAACAGGGGCAAGAAAAACTGTTTTTT. Its translation: CASSSASKQGQEKLFF.

The chain carries TRBV28 and TRBJ2-1; no firm D call. The V gene lost 3 bases and the J gene lost 4 bases, with 13 bases spanning the gap. Germline V lookup: CDR1 MDHEN, CDR2 SYDVKM. This CDR3 is built from 15 residues. As DNA, the CDR3 is TGTGCCAGCAGTTTCATCCCCCTCAGGTACAATGAGCAGTTCTTC. Its protein product is CASSFIPLRYNEQFF.

The CDR3 protein is CASRRVYEQYF. In DNA form, the CDR3 reads TGTGCCAGCAGGAGGGTCTACGAGCAGTACTTC. This chain connects TRBV2 to TRBJ2-7; possibly TRBD2 for D (5 bases). Trimming stripped 6 bases from V and 3 bases from J, with 6 bases between. Germline CDR1 reads SNHLY; CDR2 reads FYNNEI. The CDR3 extends over 11 amino acids.

The chain has TRBV27 and TRBJ2-7; TRBD1 matches at 7 bases. After removal of 6 bases from V and 3 bases from J, the junction contained 5 bases not matched to a gene. This CDR3 has 13 residues. The germline gives CDR1 MNHEY, CDR2 SMNVEV (reference sequence). The CDR3 DNA sequence: TGTGCCAGCAGCTCGGGACAGTTCTACGAGCAGTACTTC. Protein product: CASSSGQFYEQYF.

The table lists this clone with a count of one. The CDR3 protein is CSVQRTEAFF. DNA for the CDR3: TGCAGTGTCCAGAGGACTGAAGCTTTCTTT. The chain couples TRBV20-1 to TRBJ1-1; no firm D call. Germline CDR1 DFQATT, CDR2 SNEGSKA (reference sequence). The V gene lost 7 bases and the J gene lost 5 bases, with 8 bases spanning the gap. CDR3 length equals 10 residues.

The J gene is TRBJ1-6, the V gene TRBV5-8; D ambiguous. Trimming shortened V by 4 bases and J by 0 bases, and 14 bases separated the two germline ends. Germline V gives CDR1 SGHTS, CDR2 YDEGEE. The CDR3 loop spans 17 amino acids. The CDR3: CASSSLPASSYNSPLHF. The DNA for the CDR3 is TGTGCCAGCAGCAGTCTTCCCGCTAGCTCCTATAATTCACCCCTCCACTTT.

In its sample, this clone was seen a few times. The chain recombines TRBV6-6 with TRBJ2-2, with D unclear. Trimming removed 2 bases at V and 4 bases at J, with 8 bases between. There are 14 residues in the CDR3. Germline CDR1 is MNHNY and CDR2 is SVGAGI (reference sequence). Here the CDR3 reads CASSYRDSTGELFF. CDR3 DNA sequence: TGTGCCAGCAGTTACCGCGACTCCACCGGGGAGCTGTTTTTT.

Turning to this clone: The junction shows a germline mismatch at one end, possibly a read error. J is TRBJ2-5 and V is TRBV7-9, with TRBD1 matching 10 bases. The CDR3 totals 15 residues. The germline gives CDR1 SEHNR, CDR2 FQNEAQ (reference sequence). This CDR3 reads CASNLPGQGQETQYF. The CDR3 DNA follows: TGTGCCAGCAACTTACCGGGACAGGGGCAAGAGACCCAGTACTTC.

This rearrangement joins TRBV5-8 to TRBJ1-4; D is undetermined. The CDR3 extends over 13 amino acids. Germline V gene sequence: CDR1 SGHTS, CDR2 YDEGEE. Trimming pared 2 bases from V and 6 bases from J, leaving 8 bases between. The CDR3 is CASSFPEYEKLFF. The CDR3 region has the DNA TGTGCCAGCAGCTTTCCCGAGTATGAAAAACTGTTTTTT.

The chain has TRBV30 and TRBJ2-6; the match to TRBD1 covers 12 bases. Germline trimming cut 5 bases from V and 9 bases from J; bases unmatched to any gene: 11. Per the germline V gene, CDR1 is GTSNPN and CDR2 is SVGIG (reference sequence). The CDR3 has 16 amino acids. Here the CDR3 reads CAWETGTGGSGNVLTF. The CDR3 DNA reads TGTGCCTGGGAAACCGGGACAGGGGGCTCGGGCAACGTCCTGACTTTC.

This chain links TRBV18 with TRBJ1-1, with D possibly matching TRBD1 (6 bases). The germline V and J ends were trimmed by 3 bases and 11 bases, with 10 bases remaining between them. The CDR3 is made up of 11 amino acids. Looked up from germline, CDR1 is KGHSH and CDR2 is LQKENI. The CDR3 protein is CASSPGQGAFF. As DNA, the CDR3 is TGTGCCAGCTCACCGGGACAAGGGGCTTTCTTT.

This clone has more than one count but fewer than ten. The V and J genes are TRBV19 and TRBJ1-1; no definite D call. The CDR3 is 15 amino acids. Germline-derived CDR1 and CDR2 are LNHDA and SQIVND (reference sequence). The germline V and J ends were trimmed by 4 bases and 0 bases, with 12 bases remaining between them. The CDR3 sequence is CASSTEQMMNTEAFF. In DNA, the CDR3 is TGTGCCAGTAGTACCGAACAGATGATGAACACTGAAGCTTTCTTT.

This clone was seen a single time. This chain joins TRBV28 and TRBJ2-5; D perhaps matches TRBD2 (6 bases). CDR3 size: 15 residues. V was cut by 5 bases and J by 4 bases, with 17 bases left in between. Germline lookup yields CDR1 MDHEN and CDR2 SYDVKM. The CDR3 bases are TGTGCCAGCAGTACCGGGACTTTAGCCTTAGAGACCCAGTACTTC. Protein product: CASSTGTLALETQYF.

In this sample, this clone turned up once. This chain uses TRBV15 with TRBJ1-4, with D tentatively TRBD1 (6 bases). The germline gives CDR1 LNHNV, CDR2 YYDKDF (reference sequence). CDR3 length: 16 residues. Trimming stripped 0 bases from V and 5 bases from J, with 13 bases between. Here the CDR3 DNA reads TGTGCCACCAGCAGAGACCGGACGGGGGGCAATGAAAAACTGTTTTTT. Translated, it gives CATSRDRTGGNEKLFF.

This chain links TRBV2 with TRBJ1-5; D unclear. Between the trimmed V and J ends, which lost 4 bases and 5 bases, there was a span of 15 bases. This CDR3 contains 15 residues. In germline, CDR1 is SNHLY, CDR2 FYNNEI. Written as DNA, the CDR3 is TGTGCCAGCAGTGTCAACTCTGGGAGAGATCAGCCCCAGCATTTT. Translation: CASSVNSGRDQPQHF.